Here is one T cell receptor (beta chain) with its context. Germline CDR1 is SGHRS and CDR2 is YFSETQ. Unmatched junction bases numbered 5, after V lost 4 bases and J lost 7 bases. The CDR3 contains 15 residues. The data stem from a study of technical replicates of blood from four donors. Generated by immunoSEQ multiplex PCR, the TCRdb table keeps only in-frame clones and is missing some. The sample contains 60,000 to 90,000 clones, around 97% of which appear only once. The V gene is TRBV5-1, the J gene TRBJ1-6, with 10 bases that match TRBD1. The receptor was derived from a human donor in good health. Source material: T cells isolated from PBMCs. This CDR3 reads CASSPGQGGNSPLHF. In DNA, the CDR3 is TGCGCCAGCAGCCCAGGACAGGGGGGGAATTCACCCCTCCACTTT.